The present entry profiles one TCR beta chain with its context. This clone was observed once. There is no known antigen for this receptor. Base quality data are lacking; no much larger clone is found one base away. CDR1 and CDR2, looked up from the germline V gene (reference sequence), are MNHEY and SMNVEV. Between the V and J ends, shortened by 0 bases and 4 bases respectively, the junction contains 12 bases. Its CDR3 holds 15 amino acids, cysteine through phenylalanine. The only DNA kept is the CDR3, 45 bases in frame from the first base. These data are taken from a study of PD-1 blockade in classical Hodgkin lymphoma (dated by TCRdb to between 2020 and 2021). Background on the whole study: Nivolumab dosing was 3 mg/kg intravenously every 2 weeks, continuing until either disease progression or unacceptable toxicity. A peripheral blood immune signature of response to PD-1 blockade in classical Hodgkin lymphoma was defined using TCR beta sequencing and CyTOF.

In the paper's terms, the time point label means: cycle 2 day 1 (C2D1) of nivolumab. Every trial patient had relapsed after autologous stem cell transplantation, and cohorts A, B and C differed in prior brentuximab vedotin exposure. A total of around 59 patients with relapsed/refractory classical Hodgkin lymphoma made up the trial cohort, and each patient's best overall response was complete response, partial response or progressive disease. Trial patients were treated with single-agent nivolumab in the multi-cohort phase II CheckMate 205 trial. An independent review committee assessed best overall response using the 2007 International Working Group response criteria. Trial PBMCs were collected immediately before nivolumab initiation (C1D1) and during therapy at cycle 2 day 1 and cycle 4 day 1. After peripheral blood was drawn into 8 mL Vacutainer Cell Preparation Tubes, PBMCs were isolated by centrifugation and then cryopreserved.

General conclusions and limits of the study: CD4+ but not CD8+ TCR diversity rose significantly by C4D1 (p=0.0027 vs p=0.16), most apparent in complete responders (p=0.02). Only a single clinical trial cohort was studied, and what caused the repertoire differences, possibly disease activity or prior therapy, remained undefined. Lower diversity was seen in patients whose nivolumab began less than 1 year after ASCT, and these patients were left out of later analyses so that immune reconstitution would not confound the results. Trial patients achieving complete response had baseline diversity similar to newly diagnosed patients, whereas partial responders and progressors had significantly lower diversity. Baseline TCR diversity was reported to be lower in newly diagnosed patients than in healthy donors and to be lower still in relapsed/refractory patients.

The Qiagen DNeasy kit was used to extract genomic DNA from unsorted PBMCs and from the negatively selected CD4+ and CD8+ fractions. TCR beta CDR3 regions were amplified by immunoSEQ multiplex PCR using primers annealing to V and J segments. Amplification bias was minimized using a synthetic immune receptor repertoire, and residual bias was removed computationally after sequencing. From the authors' description of their analysis: Custom Python scripts were used to quantify repertoire diversity as the Shannon entropy index. The unsorted, CD4+ and CD8+ repertoires were each analyzed separately, with the exception of combined analyses, where CD4+ and CD8+ sequences were merged in silico. A clone counted as expanded when the clone's frequency after treatment rose at least 2-fold relative to C1D1, and clones undetected at baseline were given a pseudocount of 0.5. Clones with 0 or 1 copy at C1D1 were defined as singleton clones, while clones with 2 or more copies were defined as non-singleton clones. By matching protein sequences in sorted samples from the same patient, clones expanded in unsorted samples were annotated as CD4+, CD8+ or unknown. Wilcoxon tests on paired samples were used to test changes in diversity from C1D1 to C4D1. TCRdb stores this immuneACCESS table with in-frame sequences only. Part of the clones is absent; in the studies checked, under half of the shortfall reflects unresolved V genes, and no reason is known for the rest. Clone size and V and J calls were adopted from that table, with D and trimming inferred from the DNA. The sample data list fewer than 80,000 clones, and around 75% of these were observed just once. The ten largest clones add up to over 7.5% of the sample.

The sequence joins TRBV27 to TRBJ1-1; no D gene call is confident. This sequence originates from a human donor with classical Hodgkin lymphoma. The sample here was peripheral blood mononuclear cells (PBMCs), taken before the second cycle of nivolumab. The DNA sequence is TGTGCCAGCAGTTTATCTTATGGTCATTTCACTGAAGCTTTCTTT. The resulting protein is CASSLSYGHFTEAFF.